This TCR beta chain was identified during a study of cytomegalovirus exposure and HLA in healthy donors. Study findings and constraints: After further analysis at a later stage, 16,951 TCR beta sequences were associated with HLA alleles at 0.05 false discovery rate. Several top significant clusters appeared, in a later analysis, to be linked to common viral pathogens. Reports indicate that TCR beta sequences accurately predicted the HLA-A and HLA-B alleles of most subjects. The Asian-associated ancestry cluster reportedly had fewer N-insertions than the approximately 630-donor mean in a later analysis.

This CDR3 contains 17 residues. In germline, CDR1 is MGHRA, CDR2 YSYEKL. Trimming at V came to 4 bases and at J to 2 bases, leaving 11 bases not matched to a gene. Vbeta (60) and Jbeta (13) primers were used in the PCR. Using immunoSEQ multiplex PCR, the repertoire was profiled, and TCRdb retains in-frame clones only, with some absent. The table shows around 120,000 clones, with around four fifths occurring only once. As regards this clone: Its antigen remains unknown.

The sample was PBMCs. The chain employs TRBV4-1 and TRBJ2-3; TRBD2 matches at 8 bases. The receptor's source is a man aged 55 to 70 in good health and CMV-seropositive. CDR3 bases: TGCGCCAGCAGCCCACAACAGGCGGGGGGAAACACAGATACGCAGTATTTT. This sequence encodes CASSPQQAGGNTDTQYF.